Following are 5 T cell receptor beta chains from one sample sequenced in a study of molecular identifiers for immune sequencing clone quantification. TCRdb used MiXCR to reprocess the PCR reads, holding one entry per CDR3 protein. The data show about 640,000 distinct CDR3 sequences, just under 20% seen once. The sample comprised naive CD8+ T cells from blood, with Jurkat cell RNA spiked in. As for subset: FACS-sorted CD8+CD4-CCR7+CD45RA+ naive T cells. Receptors were obtained from a human donor in good health. Some libraries in this study had Jurkat cell RNA spiked in.

This clonotype was seen a few times. The V call is TRBV2, the J call TRBJ1-6, with D hard to call. With 0 bases removed from V and 8 bases from J, the gap between germline ends came to 2 bases. Germline assignment: CDR1 SNHLY and CDR2 FYNNEI. The CDR3 sequence is 12 residues long. CDR3 sequence (DNA): TGTGCCAGCAGTGAAGCGGATTCACCCCTCCACTTT. Translating it yields CASSEADSPLHF.

For this clonotype: Being one base from a much bigger clone, this may be a read error. The chain has TRBV21-1 and TRBJ1-5. TRBV21-1 is a recognized pseudogene. This CDR3 is built from 17 residues. CDR3: CASGKEREVLCNQPQHF. CDR3 DNA sequence: TGTGCCAGCGGCAAAGAGAGGGAGGTTCTCTGCAATCAGCCCCAGCATTTT.

Many counts were recorded for this clonotype. The chain employs TRBV5-1 and TRBJ2-7; D may be TRBD2 (5 bases). CDR1 SGHRS and CDR2 YFSETQ come from the germline V gene. The CDR3 covers 12 residues. Trimming cost V 2 bases and J 6 bases, with 9 bases left between them. The DNA of the CDR3 is TGCGCCAGCAGCTTTCTTGAGGGCGAGCAGTACTTC. Translated, it gives CASSFLEGEQYF.

This clonotype was seen ten or more times. The chain uses TRBV5-5 and TRBJ2-7, with D tentatively TRBD1 (6 bases). Trimming removed 4 bases at V and 3 bases at J, with 14 bases between. Germline V gene lookup returns CDR1 SGHKS and CDR2 YYEKEE (reference sequence). CDR3 length equals 14 residues. This chain's CDR3 is CASSVTGGVYEQYF. The CDR3 DNA reads as TGTGCCAGCAGCGTGACAGGCGGAGTCTACGAGCAGTACTTC. Using reference TRBV5-5 and TRBJ2-7 for the parts outside the CDR3, the full variable domain is DAGVTQSPTHLIKTRGQQVTLRCSPISGHKSVSWYQQVLGQGPQFIFQYYEKEERGRGNFPDRFSARQFPNYSSELNVNALLLGDSALYLCASSVTGGVYEQYFGPGTRLTVT.

This clonotype was detected ten times or more. The V gene is TRBV2, the J gene TRBJ2-6; tentative D call: TRBD1 (6 bases). Looked up from germline, CDR1 is SNHLY and CDR2 is FYNNEI. V lost 7 bases to trimming and J lost 4 bases, with 14 bases between them. The CDR3 covers 15 residues. CDR3 nucleotide sequence: TGTGCCAGCACTCAAGTGGGGGCAGGGGCCAACGTCCTGACTTTC. It encodes CASTQVGAGANVLTF.